This T cell receptor (beta chain) was sequenced in a study of blood T cell repertoires in COVID-19. Overall study context: The cDNA or gDNA used as material had been derived from T cells, B-cell-depleted T cells, or PBMCs.

Germline V gene data show CDR1 as GTSNPN and CDR2 as SVGIG (reference sequence). V gave up 5 bases and J gave up 3 bases; unmatched junction bases: 6. This CDR3 region has 14 residues. Original methodology: Using reference gene primer amplification, nucleated cell counts were estimated. This table comes from immunoSEQ multiplex PCR, and its TCRdb copy is limited to in-frame clones, with some not included. V and J calls and clone size are as listed in that table; D and trimming were resolved from the DNA. The sample holds about 240,000 clones, 75% to 90% seen once. Sample: PBMCs or T cells enriched from blood (not recorded which). The source of this sequence is a middle-aged man who had recovered from COVID-19. The chain links TRBV30 to TRBJ2-1, with 8 bases that match TRBD1. CDR3 sequence: CAWAPGTGYNEQFF. The CDR3 DNA follows: TGTGCCTGGGCCCCCGGGACAGGCTACAATGAGCAGTTCTTC.